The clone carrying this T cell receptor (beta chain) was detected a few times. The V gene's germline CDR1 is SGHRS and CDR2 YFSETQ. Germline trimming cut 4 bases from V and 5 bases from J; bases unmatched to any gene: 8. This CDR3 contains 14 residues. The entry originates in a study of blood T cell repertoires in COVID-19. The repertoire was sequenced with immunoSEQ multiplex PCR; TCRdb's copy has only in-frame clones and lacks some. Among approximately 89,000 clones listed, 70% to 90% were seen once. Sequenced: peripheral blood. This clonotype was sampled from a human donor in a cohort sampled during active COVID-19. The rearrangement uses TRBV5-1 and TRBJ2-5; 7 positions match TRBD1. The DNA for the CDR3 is TGCGCCAGCAGCCAGGGGGTCGTGGAGGAGACCCAGTACTTC. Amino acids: CASSQGVVEETQYF.